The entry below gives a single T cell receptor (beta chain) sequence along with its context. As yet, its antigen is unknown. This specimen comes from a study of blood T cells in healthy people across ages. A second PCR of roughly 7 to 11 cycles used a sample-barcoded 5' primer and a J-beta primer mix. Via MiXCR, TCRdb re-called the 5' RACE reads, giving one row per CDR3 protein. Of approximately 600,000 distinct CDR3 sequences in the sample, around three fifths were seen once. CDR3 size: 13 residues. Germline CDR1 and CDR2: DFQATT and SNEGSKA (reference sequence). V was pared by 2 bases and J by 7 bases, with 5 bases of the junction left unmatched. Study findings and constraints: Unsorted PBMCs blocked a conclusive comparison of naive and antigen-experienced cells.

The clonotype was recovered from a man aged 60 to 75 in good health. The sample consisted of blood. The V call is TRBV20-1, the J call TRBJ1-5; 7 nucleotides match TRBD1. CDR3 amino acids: CSARPTGVQPQHF. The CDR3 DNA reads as TGCAGTGCTAGACCTACAGGGGTGCAGCCCCAGCATTTT.